These T cell receptor beta chains were read from a single sample in a study of molecular identifiers for immune sequencing clone quantification. MiXCR, run by TCRdb on the PCR reads, gives a single entry per CDR3 protein. This sample has 400,000 to 600,000 distinct CDR3 sequences, with around 23% found just once. The sequencing sample was made of naive CD8+ T cells from blood, with Jurkat cell RNA spiked in. The receptors originated from a human donor in good health. Some libraries in this study had Jurkat cell RNA spiked in. The CDR3 runs from the conserved cysteine through the conserved F or W. The D gene is left open where the match is weak. Size is omitted from some rows. Given values are once, few, many or a class for expanded clones.

size: few
D: NA
V: TRBV10-3
J: TRBJ1-1
DNA: TGTGCCATCAGACCGCAGGGAAGCACTGAAGCTTTCTTT
CDR3: CAIRPQGSTEAFF

size: NA
D: NA
V: TRBV19
J: TRBJ1-5
DNA: TGTGCCAGCTCCTGGACAGTTAGCAATCAGCCCCAGCATTTT
CDR3: CASSWTVSNQPQHF

size: NA
D: NA
V: TRBV29-1
J: TRBJ2-1
DNA: TGCGGCGTTGAAGGGAACCCGGGACTGGCTTACAATGAGCAGTTCTTC
CDR3: CGVEGNPGLAYNEQFF

size: NA
D: NA
V: TRBV7-4
J: TRBJ1-6
DNA: TGTGCCAGCCCGGGAACGGGAAGACTAAGCTCCTATAATTCACCCCTCCACTTT
CDR3: CASPGTGRLSSYNSPLHF

size: few
D: NA
V: TRBV4-1
J: TRBJ1-1
DNA: TGCGCCAGCAGCCAAGGCTCAGGGAACACTGAAGCTTTCTTT
CDR3: CASSQGSGNTEAFF

size: few
D: NA
V: TRBV30
J: TRBJ2-2
DNA: TGTGCCTGGAGTCGTACATCAGGGTTCACCGGGGAGCTGTTTTTT
CDR3: CAWSRTSGFTGELFF

size: few
D: NA
V: TRBV27
J: TRBJ2-7
DNA: TGTGCCAGCAGTTTACACGCAGGCACCTACGAGCAGTACTTC
CDR3: CASSLHAGTYEQYF

size: NA
D: NA
V: TRBV7-9
J: TRBJ1-1
DNA: TGTGCCAGCAGCCCGAAGACTGCGACCACTGAAGCTTTCTTT
CDR3: CASSPKTATTEAFF

size: many
D: TRBD1
V: TRBV28
J: TRBJ2-7
DNA: TGTGCCAGCAGTTTAATGGTTGGGGACAGCCCCCCTCATCAGTACTTC
CDR3: CASSLMVGDSPPHQYF

size: NA
D: TRBD1
V: TRBV7-9
J: TRBJ2-7
DNA: TGTGCCAGCAGCTTAGCGACCACAGGGGTCTACGAGCAGTACTTC
CDR3: CASSLATTGVYEQYF

size: few
D: NA
V: TRBV7-9
J: TRBJ2-2
DNA: TGTGCCAGCAGCGCGACCAAGAACACCGGGGAGCTGTTTTTT
CDR3: CASSATKNTGELFF

size: NA
D: NA
V: TRBV7-9
J: TRBJ2-7
DNA: TGTGCCAGCAGTCAACAGGGACTGGGCCTCGAGCAGTACTTC
CDR3: CASSQQGLGLEQYF

size: NA
D: NA
V: TRBV5-3
J: TRBJ1-1
DNA: NA
CDR3: CASGFGQGNLEALF